This passage covers 11 T cell receptor beta chains from one sample sequenced in a study of cytotoxic CD8 clonotypes in ibrutinib-treated CLL. Method: immunoSEQ multiplex PCR; TCRdb's copy keeps in-frame clones and lacks some. This table holds about 310,000 clones, about 80% found once. Sequencing was performed on PBMCs, taken before ibrutinib treatment. The receptors derive from a human donor with chronic lymphocytic leukemia.

The V gene is TRBV6-1, the J gene TRBJ1-5; D gene uncertain. The CDR3 runs 15 residues. Germline lookup yields CDR1 MNHNS and CDR2 SASEGT. The V end lost 4 bases, the J end lost 1 base, and 11 bases lay between the germline ends. The CDR3 DNA reads as TGTGCCAGCAGTGGGCTGGGTCGGAGCAATCAGCCCCAGCATTTT. It yields the protein CASSGLGRSNQPQHF.

This chain connects TRBV9 to TRBJ2-7, with D perhaps being TRBD1 or TRBD2 (5 bases each). Trimming removed 3 bases at V and 2 bases at J, with 12 bases between. The germline V gene encodes CDR1 SGDLS and CDR2 YYNGEE. CDR3 length equals 14 residues. The CDR3 region is CASSGRDAAYEQYF. The CDR3 region has the DNA TGTGCCAGCAGCGGACGGGACGCAGCCTACGAGCAGTACTTC. Drawing the rest from reference TRBV9 and TRBJ2-7, the complete variable domain is DSGVTQTPKHLITATGQRVTLRCSPRSGDLSVYWYQQSLDQGLQFLIQYYNGEERAKGNILERFSAQQFPDLHSELNLSSLELGDSALYFCASSGRDAAYEQYFGPGTRLTVT.

The J gene is TRBJ2-7, the V gene TRBV7-2; D not certain. CDR1 is SGHTA, CDR2 FQGNSA, per germline. CDR3 length: 18 residues. With 2 bases removed from V and 3 bases from J, the gap between germline ends came to 23 bases. The CDR3 nucleotides read TGTGCCAGCAGCTTATCTGGGTATGTAACCCGACCTGACTACGAGCAGTACTTC. Its translation: CASSLSGYVTRPDYEQYF.

As for this clone: The sample has other DNA sequences that encode this CDR3 too. The chain joins TRBV5-1 to TRBJ2-7; D is tentatively TRBD1 or TRBD2 (5 bases each). This CDR3 has 13 residues. The V end lost 0 bases, the J end lost 2 bases, and 6 bases lay between the germline ends. CDR1 and CDR2 from the germline V gene are SGHRS and YFSETQ. CDR3 residues: CASSLGGTYEQYF. For the CDR3, the DNA is TGCGCCAGCAGCTTGGGGGGGACCTACGAGCAGTACTTC.

CDR3 loop: CATSRESSGTYEQYF. The CDR3 coding sequence is TGTGCCACCAGCAGAGAATCTAGCGGGACCTACGAGCAGTACTTC. V and J are TRBV15 and TRBJ2-7; 9 bases map to TRBD2. Germline-derived CDR1 and CDR2 are LNHNV and YYDKDF (reference sequence). V trimming: 0 bases; J trimming: 2 bases; junction bases outside the gene matches: 2. The CDR3 runs 15 residues.

The chain uses TRBV6-6 and TRBJ2-2, with 7 bases identical to TRBD1. Germline loops: CDR1 MNHNY, CDR2 SVGAGI (reference sequence). V was clipped by 6 bases and J by 0 bases; unmatched bases: 4. The CDR3 loop spans 15 amino acids. The CDR3 bases are TGTGCCAGCAGCACCGGGACAGCGAACACCGGGGAGCTGTTTTTT. Protein product: CASSTGTANTGELFF.

The rearrangement joins TRBV28 to TRBJ2-2; TRBD2 is a possible D gene (5 bases). The V end was cut by 8 bases, the J end by 4 bases, with 11 bases between. The V gene's germline CDR1 is MDHEN and CDR2 SYDVKM. CDR3 length: 13 amino acids. CDR3 nucleotides: TGTGCCAGCCTCCTCGGGGTCACCGGGGAGCTGTTTTTT. Translating gives CASLLGVTGELFF.

This chain links TRBV9 with TRBJ2-2; weak D call: TRBD1 (6 bases). Germline values: CDR1 SGDLS, CDR2 YYNGEE. The CDR3 has 13 residues. Deletions cut 3 bases from V and 5 bases from J, with 8 bases between. This chain's CDR3 is CASSGRGTGELFF. The CDR3 nucleotides read TGTGCCAGCAGCGGAAGGGGGACCGGGGAGCTGTTTTTT.

The genes are TRBV7-3 and TRBJ2-1; D is ambiguous. V lost 5 bases, J lost 0 bases, and 11 bases lay in between. The CDR3 is 15 residues long. Germline CDR1 is SGHTA and CDR2 is FQGTGA. CDR3 DNA: TGTGCCAGCAGCATGACTCCTAGCTCCTACAATGAGCAGTTCTTC. This encodes CASSMTPSSYNEQFF.

The genes are TRBV5-1 and TRBJ1-1, with TRBD1 as a possible D gene (6 bases). Trimming removed 3 bases at V and 7 bases at J, with 13 bases between. The CDR3 length is 13 residues. CDR1 is SGHRS and CDR2 is YFSETQ in the germline V gene. CDR3 protein: CASSWGQGHEAFF. CDR3 in DNA: TGCGCCAGCAGCTGGGGGCAGGGGCATGAAGCTTTCTTT.

This chain links TRBV27 with TRBJ2-7, with D hard to call. Germline V gene data show CDR1 as MNHEY and CDR2 as SMNVEV (reference sequence). V was trimmed by 2 bases and J by 0 bases, leaving 8 bases between them. This CDR3 is 14 amino acids long. The CDR3 spells CASSLDSYSYEQYF. The CDR3 DNA reads TGTGCCAGCAGTTTAGACTCATACTCCTACGAGCAGTACTTC.